Sequencing of this TCR beta chain was carried out in a study of cytomegalovirus exposure and HLA in healthy donors. Study conclusions and caveats: With later analysis, a missense DCLRE1C variant became linked to TCR beta V- and J-gene trimming.

Worth noting for this clone: Its antigen remains unknown.

Researchers ran the PCR with 60 Vbeta and 13 Jbeta primers. Profiled with immunoSEQ multiplex PCR; TCRdb holds only in-frame clones, not every one. The table lists roughly 150,000 clones, roughly four fifths of them singletons. The sequencing input was PBMCs. This TCR was recovered from a man between 40 and 49 years old in good health and CMV-seronegative.

In nucleotides, the CDR3 is TGTGCCAGCAGTTTATCTGCGGACTACGAGCAGTACTTC. Amino acids: CASSLSADYEQYF. V is TRBV27 and J is TRBJ2-7; D gene unclear. Trimming took off 0 bases at V and 3 bases at J, with 6 bases between the two ends. This CDR3 has 13 amino acids. Germline assignment: CDR1 MNHEY and CDR2 SMNVEV (reference sequence).